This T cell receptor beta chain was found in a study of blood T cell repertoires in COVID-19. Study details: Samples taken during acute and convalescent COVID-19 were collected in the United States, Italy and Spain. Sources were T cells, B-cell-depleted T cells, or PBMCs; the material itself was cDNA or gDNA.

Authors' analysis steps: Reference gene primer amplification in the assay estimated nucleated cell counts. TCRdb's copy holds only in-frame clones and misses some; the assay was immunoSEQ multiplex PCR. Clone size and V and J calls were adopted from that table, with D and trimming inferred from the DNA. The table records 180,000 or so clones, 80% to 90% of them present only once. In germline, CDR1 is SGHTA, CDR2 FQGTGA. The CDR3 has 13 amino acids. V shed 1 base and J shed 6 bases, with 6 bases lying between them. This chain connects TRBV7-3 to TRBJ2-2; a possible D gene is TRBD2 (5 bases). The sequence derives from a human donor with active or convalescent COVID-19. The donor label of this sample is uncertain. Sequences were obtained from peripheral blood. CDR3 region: CASSLMGAGELFF. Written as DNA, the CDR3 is TGTGCCAGCAGCTTAATGGGAGCCGGGGAGCTGTTTTTT.